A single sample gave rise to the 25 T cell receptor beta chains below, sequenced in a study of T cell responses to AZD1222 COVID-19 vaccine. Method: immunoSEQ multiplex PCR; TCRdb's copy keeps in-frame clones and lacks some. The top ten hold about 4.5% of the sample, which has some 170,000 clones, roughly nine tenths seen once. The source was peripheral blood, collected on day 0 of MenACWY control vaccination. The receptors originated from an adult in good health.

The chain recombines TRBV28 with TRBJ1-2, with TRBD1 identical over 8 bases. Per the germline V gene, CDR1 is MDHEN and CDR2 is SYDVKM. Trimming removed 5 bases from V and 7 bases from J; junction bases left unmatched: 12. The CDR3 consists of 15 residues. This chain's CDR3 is CASSPETGGIAGYTF. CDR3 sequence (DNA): TGTGCCAGCAGTCCTGAAACAGGGGGGATTGCTGGCTACACCTTC.

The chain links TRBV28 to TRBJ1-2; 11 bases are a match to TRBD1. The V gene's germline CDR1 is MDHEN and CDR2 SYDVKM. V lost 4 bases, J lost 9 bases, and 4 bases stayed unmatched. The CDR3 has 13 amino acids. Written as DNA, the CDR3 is TGTGCCAGCAGTTGGGGACAGGGGGAAAGCTACACCTTC. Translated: CASSWGQGESYTF.

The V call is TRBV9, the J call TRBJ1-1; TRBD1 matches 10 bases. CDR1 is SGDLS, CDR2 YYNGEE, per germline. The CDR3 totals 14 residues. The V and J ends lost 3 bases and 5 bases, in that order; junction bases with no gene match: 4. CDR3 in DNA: TGTGCCAGCAGCGAGGGACAGGGGTGGACTGAAGCTTTCTTT. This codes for CASSEGQGWTEAFF.

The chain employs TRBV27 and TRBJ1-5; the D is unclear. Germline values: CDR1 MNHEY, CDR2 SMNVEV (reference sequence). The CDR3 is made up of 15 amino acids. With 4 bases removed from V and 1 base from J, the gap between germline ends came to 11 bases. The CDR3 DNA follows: TGTGCCAGCAGTTCGTGGGCCGAAAGCAATCAGCCCCAGCATTTT. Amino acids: CASSSWAESNQPQHF.

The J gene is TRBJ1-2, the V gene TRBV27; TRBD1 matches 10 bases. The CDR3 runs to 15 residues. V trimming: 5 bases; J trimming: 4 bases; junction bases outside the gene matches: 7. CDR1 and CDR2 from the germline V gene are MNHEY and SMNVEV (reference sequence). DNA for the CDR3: TGTGCCAGCAGTCCTGGGACAGGGGTAGGCTATGGCTACACCTTC. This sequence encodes CASSPGTGVGYGYTF.

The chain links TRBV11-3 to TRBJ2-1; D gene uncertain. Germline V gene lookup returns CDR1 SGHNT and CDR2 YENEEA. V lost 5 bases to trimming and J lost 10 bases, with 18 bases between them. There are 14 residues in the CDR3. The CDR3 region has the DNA TGTGCCAGCAGCCCAAGACCCAAATTATCCGAGCAGTTCTTC. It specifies CASSPRPKLSEQFF. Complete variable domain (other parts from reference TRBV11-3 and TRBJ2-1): EAGVVQSPRYKIIEKKQPVAFWCNPISGHNTLYWYLQNLGQGPELLIRYENEEAVDDSQLPKDRFSAERLKGVDSTLKIQPAELGDSAVYLCASSPRPKLSEQFFGPGTRLTVL.

CDR3 region: CASSEVWQSYGYTF. In DNA form, the CDR3 reads TGTGCCAGCAGTGAAGTCTGGCAGAGCTATGGCTACACCTTC. V gene TRBV6-1 combines with J gene TRBJ1-2; D not certain. CDR3 size: 14 residues. Germline lookup yields CDR1 MNHNS and CDR2 SASEGT. The ends were cut back, 1 base at V and 4 bases at J, with 10 bases in the middle.

The chain's CDR3 is CASSQDAREAFF. CDR3 bases: TGTGCCAGCAGCCAAGATGCTAGGGAAGCTTTCTTT. V is TRBV3-1 (or the pseudogene TRBV3-2) and J is TRBJ1-1; D not certain. Trimming took off 0 bases at V and 8 bases at J, with 7 bases between the two ends. This CDR3 region has 12 residues. The germline CDR1 and CDR2 sequences are LGHDT and YNNKEL (reference sequence).

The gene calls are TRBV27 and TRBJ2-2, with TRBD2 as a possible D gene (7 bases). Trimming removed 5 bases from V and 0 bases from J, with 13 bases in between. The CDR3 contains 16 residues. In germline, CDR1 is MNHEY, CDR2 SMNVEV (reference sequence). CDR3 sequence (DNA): TGTGCCAGCAGTCAAAGGGGGGGCACGAACACCGGGGAGCTGTTTTTT. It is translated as CASSQRGGTNTGELFF.

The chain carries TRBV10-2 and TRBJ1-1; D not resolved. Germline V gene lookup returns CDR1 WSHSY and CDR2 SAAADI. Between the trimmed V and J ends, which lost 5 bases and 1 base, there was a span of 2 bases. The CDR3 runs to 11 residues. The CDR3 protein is CASSPNTEAFF. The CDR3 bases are TGCGCCAGCAGTCCGAACACTGAAGCTTTCTTT.

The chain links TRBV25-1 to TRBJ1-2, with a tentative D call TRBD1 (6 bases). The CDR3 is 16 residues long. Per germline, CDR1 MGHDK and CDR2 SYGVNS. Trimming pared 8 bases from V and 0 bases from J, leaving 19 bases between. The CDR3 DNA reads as TGTGCCAGCGGGGGCTTGGGGCAGGGAACTAACTATGGCTACACCTTC. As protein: CASGGLGQGTNYGYTF.

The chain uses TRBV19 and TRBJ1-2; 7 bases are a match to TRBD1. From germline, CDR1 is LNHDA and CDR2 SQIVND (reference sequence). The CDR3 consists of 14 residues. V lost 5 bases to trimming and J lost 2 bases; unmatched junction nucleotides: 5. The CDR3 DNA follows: TGTGCCAGTAGTCGTAGGACAGGCAACTATGGCTACACCTTC. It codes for CASSRRTGNYGYTF.

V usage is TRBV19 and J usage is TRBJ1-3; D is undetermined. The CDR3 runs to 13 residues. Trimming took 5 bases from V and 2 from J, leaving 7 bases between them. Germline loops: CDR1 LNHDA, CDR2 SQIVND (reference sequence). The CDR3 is CASSWRAGNTIYF. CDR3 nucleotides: TGTGCCAGTAGTTGGAGGGCTGGAAACACCATATATTTT.

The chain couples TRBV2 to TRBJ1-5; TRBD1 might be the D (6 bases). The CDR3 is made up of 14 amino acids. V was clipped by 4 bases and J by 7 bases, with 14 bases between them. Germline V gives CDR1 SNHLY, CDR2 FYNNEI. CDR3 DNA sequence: TGTGCCAGCAGTGGAGACAGGTCCCGGCAGCCCCAGCATTTT. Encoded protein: CASSGDRSRQPQHF.

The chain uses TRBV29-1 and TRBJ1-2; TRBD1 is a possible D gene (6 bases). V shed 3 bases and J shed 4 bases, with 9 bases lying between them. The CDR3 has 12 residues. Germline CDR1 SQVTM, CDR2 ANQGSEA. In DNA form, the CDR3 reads TGCAGCGTTGACGGGGGCAGCTATGGCTACACCTTC. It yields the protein CSVDGGSYGYTF.

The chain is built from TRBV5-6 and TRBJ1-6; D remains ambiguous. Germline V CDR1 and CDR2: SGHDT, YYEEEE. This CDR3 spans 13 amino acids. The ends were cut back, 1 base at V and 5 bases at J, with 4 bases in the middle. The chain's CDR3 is CASSLPDNSPLHF. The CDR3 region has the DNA TGTGCCAGCAGCTTGCCAGATAATTCACCCCTCCACTTT.

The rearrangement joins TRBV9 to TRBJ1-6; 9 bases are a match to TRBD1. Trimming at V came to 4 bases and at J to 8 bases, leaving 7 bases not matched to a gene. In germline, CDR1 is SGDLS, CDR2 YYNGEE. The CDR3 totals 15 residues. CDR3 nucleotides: TGTGCCAGCAGCCCCCACAGGGGGCAGGATTCACCCCTCCACTTT. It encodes CASSPHRGQDSPLHF.

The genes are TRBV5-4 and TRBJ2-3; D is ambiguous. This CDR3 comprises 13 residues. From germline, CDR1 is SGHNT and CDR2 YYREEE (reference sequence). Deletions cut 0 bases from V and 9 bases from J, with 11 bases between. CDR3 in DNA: TGTGCCAGCAGCTTGGACTATCTCTTAACGCAGTATTTT. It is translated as CASSLDYLLTQYF.

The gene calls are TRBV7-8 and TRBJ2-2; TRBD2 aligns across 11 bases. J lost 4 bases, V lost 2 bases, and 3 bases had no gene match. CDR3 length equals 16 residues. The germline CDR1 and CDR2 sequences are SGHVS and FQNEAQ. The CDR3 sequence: CASSLTSGRGTGELFF. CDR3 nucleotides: TGTGCCAGCAGCTTAACTAGCGGGAGAGGCACCGGGGAGCTGTTTTTT.

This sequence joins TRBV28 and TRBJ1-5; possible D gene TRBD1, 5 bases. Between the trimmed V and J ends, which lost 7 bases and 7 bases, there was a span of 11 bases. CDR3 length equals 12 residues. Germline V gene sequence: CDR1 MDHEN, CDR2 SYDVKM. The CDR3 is CASISGLQPQHF. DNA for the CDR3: TGTGCCAGCATCTCAGGGCTGCAGCCCCAGCATTTT.

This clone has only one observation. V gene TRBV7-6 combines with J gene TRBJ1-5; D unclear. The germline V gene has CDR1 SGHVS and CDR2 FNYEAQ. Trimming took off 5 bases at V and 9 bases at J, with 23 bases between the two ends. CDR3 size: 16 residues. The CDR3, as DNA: TGTGCCAGCAGCCCCTCGGACCCGACCCCAGATCGGCCCCAGCATTTT. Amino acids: CASSPSDPTPDRPQHF.

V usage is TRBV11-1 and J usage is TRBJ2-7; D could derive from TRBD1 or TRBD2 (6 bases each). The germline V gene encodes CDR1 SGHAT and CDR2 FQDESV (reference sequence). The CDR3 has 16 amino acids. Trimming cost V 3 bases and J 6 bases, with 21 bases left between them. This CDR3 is CASSLGKTGNGGEQYF. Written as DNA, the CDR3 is TGTGCCAGCAGCTTGGGCAAAACAGGGAACGGGGGCGAGCAGTACTTC.

The CDR3 sequence: CASSETGYNEQFF. The CDR3 region has the DNA TGTGCCAGCAGCGAAACAGGTTACAATGAGCAGTTCTTC. This chain connects TRBV13 to TRBJ2-1; possible D gene TRBD1, 5 bases. This CDR3 spans 13 amino acids. Germline lookup yields CDR1 PRHDT and CDR2 FYEKMQ (reference sequence). V gave up 5 bases and J gave up 4 bases, with 9 bases separating them.

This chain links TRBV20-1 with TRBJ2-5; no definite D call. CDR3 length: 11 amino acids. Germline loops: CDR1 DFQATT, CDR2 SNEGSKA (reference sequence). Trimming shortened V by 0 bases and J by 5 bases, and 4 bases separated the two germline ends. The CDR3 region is CSARDRETQYF. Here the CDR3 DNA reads TGCAGTGCTAGAGATAGGGAGACCCAGTACTTC.

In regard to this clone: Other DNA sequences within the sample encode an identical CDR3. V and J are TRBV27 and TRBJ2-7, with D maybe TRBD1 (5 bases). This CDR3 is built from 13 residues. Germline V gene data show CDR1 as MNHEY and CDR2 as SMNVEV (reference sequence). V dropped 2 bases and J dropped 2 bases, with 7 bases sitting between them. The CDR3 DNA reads TGTGCCAGCAGTTTACAGGGTACCTACGAGCAGTACTTC. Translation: CASSLQGTYEQYF.